The 20 T cell receptor beta chains in this list originate from one sample, sequenced in a study of blood T cell repertoires in COVID-19. Assay used: immunoSEQ multiplex PCR; TCRdb lists only in-frame clones, some missing. The sample lists about 310,000 clones; roughly 84% were seen once. Sequencing was performed on peripheral blood. These receptors all stem from a man aged 45 to 65 with active or convalescent COVID-19.

The genes are TRBV5-1 and TRBJ2-5; TRBD1 might be the D (6 bases). The CDR3 totals 14 residues. Germline V CDR1 and CDR2: SGHRS, YFSETQ. V was pared by 4 bases and J by 1 base, with 11 bases between. CDR3 coding DNA: TGCGCCAGCAGCCCCGGGACACTCCAAGAGACCCAGTACTTC. It specifies CASSPGTLQETQYF.

This sequence joins TRBV5-6 and TRBJ1-3; no reliable D call. From germline, CDR1 is SGHDT and CDR2 YYEEEE. Trimming cost V 1 base and J 0 bases, with 8 bases left between them. The CDR3 contains 15 residues. CDR3 protein: CASSLTTGSGNTIYF. Written as DNA, the CDR3 is TGTGCCAGCAGCTTGACCACGGGCTCTGGAAACACCATATATTTT.

This clone came up a few times. The gene calls are TRBV3-1 (or the pseudogene TRBV3-2) and TRBJ1-6; D ambiguous. Trimming stripped 4 bases from V and 9 bases from J, with 13 bases between. CDR1 is LGHDT, CDR2 YNNKEL, per germline (reference sequence). This CDR3 has 14 residues. As DNA, the CDR3 is TGTGCCAGCAGCCTCTTGCGGGGTAGTTCACCCCTCCACTTT. Its protein is CASSLLRGSSPLHF.

The rearrangement links TRBV3-1 (or the pseudogene TRBV3-2) to TRBJ2-7; D is possibly TRBD2 (6 bases). Between the trimmed V and J ends, which lost 4 bases and 7 bases, there was a span of 11 bases. This CDR3 contains 12 residues. CDR1 LGHDT and CDR2 YNNKEL come from the germline V gene (reference sequence). CDR3 sequence reads: CASSPPAGEQYF. CDR3 DNA sequence: TGTGCCAGCAGCCCCCCCGCGGGGGAGCAGTACTTC.

This clone appeared once. The CDR3, as DNA: TGTGCCAGCAGCGCCCCCACAAGATTCTACAATGAGCAGTTCTTC. Its translation: CASSAPTRFYNEQFF. The rearrangement uses TRBV5-4 and TRBJ2-1; unclear D gene. Germline V gene data show CDR1 as SGHNT and CDR2 as YYREEE (reference sequence). With 4 bases removed from V and 3 bases from J, the gap between germline ends came to 14 bases. The CDR3 is made up of 15 amino acids. Combining the CDR3 with reference TRBV5-4 and TRBJ2-1 gives the whole variable domain ETGVTQSPTHLIKTRGQQVTLRCSSQSGHNTVSWYQQALGQGPQFIFQYYREEENGRGNFPPRFSGLQFPNYSSELNVNALELDDSALYLCASSAPTRFYNEQFFGPGTRLTVL.

This chain links TRBV10-3 with TRBJ2-4; D might be TRBD2 (5 bases). Trimming shortened V by 11 bases and J by 0 bases, and 14 bases separated the two germline ends. The CDR3 has 14 amino acids. The germline V gene encodes CDR1 ENHRY and CDR2 SYGVKD. CDR3 DNA sequence: TGTGCCTCCCCTAGAGGGATAGCCAAAAACATTCAGTACTTC. Translation: CASPRGIAKNIQYF.

This clone turned up a few times. The V call is TRBV5-4, the J call TRBJ1-1, with D possibly matching TRBD1 (6 bases). This CDR3 has 13 amino acids. Trimming took 3 bases from V and 2 from J, leaving 8 bases between them. Looked up from germline, CDR1 is SGHNT and CDR2 is YYREEE (reference sequence). CDR3 sequence reads: CASSWTANTEAFF. The DNA for the CDR3 is TGTGCCAGCAGCTGGACAGCTAACACTGAAGCTTTCTTT. The variable domain in full, completed from reference TRBV5-4 and TRBJ1-1, reads ETGVTQSPTHLIKTRGQQVTLRCSSQSGHNTVSWYQQALGQGPQFIFQYYREEENGRGNFPPRFSGLQFPNYSSELNVNALELDDSALYLCASSWTANTEAFFGQGTRLTVV.

V is TRBV19 and J is TRBJ1-2; 7 nucleotides align to TRBD1. The germline CDR1 and CDR2 sequences are LNHDA and SQIVND (reference sequence). The junction had 23 bases not matched to a gene; V was cut back by 7 bases and J by 3 bases. The CDR3 is 19 amino acids. CDR3 in DNA: TGTGCCAGTACCCTCCCCAAAACGGGGACAGCGAAATCTTACTATGGCTACACCTTC. As protein: CASTLPKTGTAKSYYGYTF.

V usage is TRBV5-4 and J usage is TRBJ1-2, with 9 positions matching TRBD1. The V gene's germline CDR1 is SGHNT and CDR2 YYREEE (reference sequence). This CDR3 region has 13 residues. V was pared by 3 bases and J by 8 bases, with 5 bases of the junction left unmatched. The CDR3 DNA follows: TGTGCCAGCAGCTGGGACAGGGCAAGGGGCTACACCTTC. The encoded protein is CASSWDRARGYTF.

The chain employs TRBV7-2 and TRBJ1-2; 10 nucleotides agree with TRBD1. CDR1 SGHTA and CDR2 FQGNSA come from the germline V gene. The V gene end was trimmed by 4 bases and the J gene end by 7 bases; junction bases not matched to a gene: 9. The CDR3 length is 15 residues. The CDR3 DNA reads as TGTGCCAGCAGCTCAAACGCCCGGGACAGGGGTGGCTACACCTTC. It specifies CASSSNARDRGGYTF.

V and J are TRBV30 and TRBJ1-1, with TRBD1 as a possible D gene (6 bases). Germline-derived CDR1 and CDR2 are GTSNPN and SVGIG (reference sequence). This CDR3 comprises 13 residues. V gave up 4 bases and J gave up 5 bases, with 14 bases separating them. The CDR3 sequence: CAWNWDTRTEAFF. CDR3 nucleotide sequence: TGTGCCTGGAACTGGGACACCCGAACTGAAGCTTTCTTT.

This rearrangement joins TRBV7-2 to TRBJ2-7, with D possibly being TRBD1 (5 bases). The CDR3 has 15 residues. The germline V gene has CDR1 SGHTA and CDR2 FQGNSA. Between the trimmed V and J ends, which lost 0 bases and 0 bases, there was a span of 9 bases. CDR3 sequence (DNA): TGTGCCAGCAGCTTAGCGGCAGGGTTCTCCTACGAGCAGTACTTC. Protein product: CASSLAAGFSYEQYF.

This clone was found a few times. The rearrangement links TRBV6-5 to TRBJ2-2; unclear D gene. The germline CDR1 and CDR2 sequences are MNHEY and SVGAGI. V was pared by 5 bases and J by 7 bases, with 8 bases between. This CDR3 is 12 amino acids long. The CDR3 protein is CASSPLDGELFF. The CDR3, as DNA: TGTGCCAGCAGTCCCTTAGACGGGGAGCTGTTTTTT.

The J gene is TRBJ1-1, the V gene TRBV11-2, with D hard to call. Trimming removed 5 bases at V and 3 bases at J, with 10 bases between. The CDR3 sequence is 13 residues long. CDR1 is SGHAT, CDR2 FQNNGV, per germline. Written as DNA, the CDR3 is TGTGCCAGCAGCCCTAGGAGGGACACTGAAGCTTTCTTT. Residues: CASSPRRDTEAFF.

The chain links TRBV27 to TRBJ2-7; possible D gene TRBD1, 6 bases. This CDR3 has 13 residues. Germline V gene data show CDR1 as MNHEY and CDR2 as SMNVEV (reference sequence). The V end lost 5 bases, the J end lost 3 bases, and 11 bases lay between the germline ends. Here the CDR3 DNA reads TGTGCCAGCAGTGGACAGTTCAACTACGAGCAGTACTTC. This codes for CASSGQFNYEQYF.

This clone occurred many times. V is TRBV5-4 and J is TRBJ1-2; D might be TRBD1 (6 bases). The CDR3 contains 15 residues. The ends were cut back, 2 bases at V and 5 bases at J, with 16 bases in the middle. The germline CDR1 and CDR2 sequences are SGHNT and YYREEE (reference sequence). The CDR3 sequence: CASSFQGRSAYGYTF. The CDR3 region has the DNA TGTGCCAGCAGCTTCCAGGGGAGAAGCGCGTATGGCTACACCTTC.

CDR3 residues: CASSQELAATDTQYF. CDR3 nucleotides: TGCGCCAGCAGCCAGGAACTAGCGGCCACAGATACGCAGTATTTT. This chain uses TRBV4-1 with TRBJ2-3; 8 nucleotides align to TRBD2. CDR3 length: 15 residues. The germline V gene has CDR1 MGHRA and CDR2 YSYEKL. Trimming cost V 3 bases and J 2 bases; bases outside gene matches: 4.

This clone showed up just once. The chain recombines TRBV6-6 with TRBJ1-2; TRBD1 agrees at 7 bases. CDR3 length equals 16 residues. V dropped 5 bases and J dropped 5; count of bases not matched to a gene: 14. Germline V gene sequence: CDR1 MNHNY, CDR2 SVGAGI (reference sequence). The CDR3 nucleotides are TGTGCCAGCAGTAGCCCACAGACAGGGAAGGCTTATGGCTACACCTTC. It codes for CASSSPQTGKAYGYTF.

The gene calls are TRBV6-7 and TRBJ2-3; 10 nucleotides match TRBD2. TRBV6-7 belongs to the ORF category, with a function that is uncertain. With V trimmed by 2 bases and J by 0 bases, 5 bases remained unmatched. This CDR3 is built from 17 residues. The CDR3 reads CASSYPGTSESTDTQYF. The CDR3 DNA reads as TGTGCCAGCAGTTACCCCGGGACTAGCGAGAGCACAGATACGCAGTATTTT.

V and J are TRBV6-5 and TRBJ2-1, with 8 bases that match TRBD1. The CDR3 spans 15 residues. Germline lookup yields CDR1 MNHEY and CDR2 SVGAGI. The V and J ends lost 6 bases and 6 bases, in that order; junction bases with no gene match: 10. The CDR3 sequence is CASRLQGVSGNEQFF. DNA for the CDR3: TGTGCCAGCAGGCTACAGGGGGTAAGCGGCAATGAGCAGTTCTTC.